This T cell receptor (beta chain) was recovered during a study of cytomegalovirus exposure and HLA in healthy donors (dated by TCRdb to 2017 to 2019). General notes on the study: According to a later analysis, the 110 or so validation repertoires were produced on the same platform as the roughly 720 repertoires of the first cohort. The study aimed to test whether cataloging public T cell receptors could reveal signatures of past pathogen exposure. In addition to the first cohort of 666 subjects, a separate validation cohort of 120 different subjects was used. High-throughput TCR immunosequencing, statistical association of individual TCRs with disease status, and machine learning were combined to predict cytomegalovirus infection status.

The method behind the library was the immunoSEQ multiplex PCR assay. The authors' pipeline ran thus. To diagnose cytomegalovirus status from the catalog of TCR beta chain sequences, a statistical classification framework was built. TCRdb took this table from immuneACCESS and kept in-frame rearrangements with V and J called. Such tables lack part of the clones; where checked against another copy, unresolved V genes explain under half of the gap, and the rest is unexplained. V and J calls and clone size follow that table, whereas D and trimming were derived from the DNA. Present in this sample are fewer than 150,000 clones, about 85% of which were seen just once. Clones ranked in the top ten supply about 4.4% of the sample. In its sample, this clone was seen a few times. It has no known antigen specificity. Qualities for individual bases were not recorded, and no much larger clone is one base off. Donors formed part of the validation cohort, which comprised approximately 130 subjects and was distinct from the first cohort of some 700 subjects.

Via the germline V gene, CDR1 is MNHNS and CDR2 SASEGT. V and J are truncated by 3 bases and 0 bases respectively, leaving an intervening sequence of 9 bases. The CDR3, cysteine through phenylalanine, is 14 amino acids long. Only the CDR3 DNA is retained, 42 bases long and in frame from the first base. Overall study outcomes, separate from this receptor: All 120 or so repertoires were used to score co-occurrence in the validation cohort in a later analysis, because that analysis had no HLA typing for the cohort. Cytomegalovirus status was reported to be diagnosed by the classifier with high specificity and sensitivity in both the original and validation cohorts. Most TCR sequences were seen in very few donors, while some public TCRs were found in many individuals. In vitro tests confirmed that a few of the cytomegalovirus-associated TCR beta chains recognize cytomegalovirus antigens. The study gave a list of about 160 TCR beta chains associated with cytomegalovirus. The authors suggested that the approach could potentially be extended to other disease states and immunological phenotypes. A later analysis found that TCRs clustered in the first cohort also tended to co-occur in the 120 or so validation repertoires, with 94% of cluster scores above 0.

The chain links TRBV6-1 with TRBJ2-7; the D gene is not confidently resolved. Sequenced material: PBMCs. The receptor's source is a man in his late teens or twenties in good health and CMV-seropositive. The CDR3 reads CASSDSGISYEQYF. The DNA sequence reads TGTGCCAGCAGTGACAGTGGCATCTCCTACGAGCAGTACTTC.